The subject of this entry is one T cell receptor beta chain. This table comes from immunoSEQ multiplex PCR, and its TCRdb copy is limited to in-frame clones, with some not included. The sample consists of 91,000 or so clones, roughly nine tenths of them appearing once. This specimen belongs to a study of control samples from healthy donors and cancer patients. V shed 6 bases and J shed 3 bases, with 10 bases lying between them. CDR3 length: 13 residues. Germline CDR1 is MNHEY and CDR2 is SVGAGI. Sequenced sample: blood. The J gene is TRBJ2-3, the V gene TRBV6-5, with D unclear. This receptor was obtained from a woman in her 30s in good health. In DNA, the CDR3 is TGTGCCAGCAGCCTGGGTCTTACAGATACGCAGTATTTT. It specifies CASSLGLTDTQYF.